This T cell receptor (delta chain) was documented in a study of Vδ1+ human thymocytes. Extracted RNA was reverse transcribed into cDNA. Multiplex PCR used pooled V-gene forward primers and a constant-region reverse primer to amplify CDR3s. TCRdb re-called the multiplex PCR reads via CATT. The sample records some 23,000 delta-chain clones, around 28% being singletons. The ends were cut back, 2 bases at V and 0 bases at J, with 13 bases in the middle. The CDR3 totals 16 residues. Germline CDR1 and CDR2: TSWWSYY and QGS. Regarding the study as a whole: The authors advised highly purified populations and single-cell validation. Donors shared many TRG clonotypes but few TRD clonotypes. In the thymus, TRG and TRD repertoires looked highly polyclonal with Gaussian CDR3 lengths.

This clone was detected a few times. Its antigen is undetermined. After alphabeta T cell depletion, CD3+ Vdelta1+ Vdelta2- thymocytes were sorted. Sequencing was done on a sample of Vdelta1+ gamma-delta thymocytes from the thymus. Stated subset: FACS-sorted CD3+ TCRalphabeta- TCRVdelta1+ TCRVdelta2- thymocytes. The receptor comes from a boy under two years old who had congenital heart surgery. The chain has TRDV1 and TRDJ1, with D possibly being TRDD3 (6 bases). CDR3 bases: TGTGCTCTTGGGGAATCGTGGGGGGAGTACACCGATAAACTCATCTTT. This gives the protein CALGESWGEYTDKLIF.